This is a list of T cell receptor beta chains from one sample in a study of beta chain features in type 1 diabetes. The protocol was immunoSEQ multiplex PCR, while the TCRdb copy is restricted to in-frame clones and leaves out a portion. The sample lists some 130,000 clones; around 10% were seen once. Sequencing input: central memory CD4+ T cells from blood. Receptors were obtained from a young man with type 1 diabetes. CDR3s include the opening cysteine and the closing phenylalanine or tryptophan. A D gene is named only where the DNA matches it firmly. Rows give clone size only sometimes, using once, few, many, or a class for an expanded clone.

d_gene: TRBD2; v_gene: TRBV7-2; abundance: few; j_gene: TRBJ2-2; CDR3aa: CASSLGGGGATGELFF; CDR3nt: TGTGCCAGCAGCTTAGGAGGCGGGGGGGCCACCGGGGAGCTGTTTTTT
d_gene: -; v_gene: TRBV11-2; abundance: few; j_gene: TRBJ1-6; CDR3aa: CASSLITGGNSPLHF; CDR3nt: TGTGCCAGCAGCTTAATCACGGGAGGGAATTCACCCCTCCACTTT
d_gene: -; v_gene: TRBV5-1; abundance: -; j_gene: TRBJ2-2; CDR3aa: CASSLTGTNTGELFF; CDR3nt: TGCGCCAGCAGTTTAACCGGGACGAACACCGGGGAGCTGTTTTTT
d_gene: -; v_gene: TRBV11-2; abundance: few; j_gene: TRBJ2-1; CDR3aa: CASSSLKGGPNEQFF; CDR3nt: TGTGCCAGCAGCTCCCTTAAGGGGGGGCCGAATGAGCAGTTCTTC
d_gene: TRBD1; v_gene: TRBV6-6; abundance: few; j_gene: TRBJ2-7; CDR3aa: CASSARDRGDEQYF; CDR3nt: TGTGCCAGCAGTGCCCGGGACAGGGGAGACGAGCAGTACTTC
d_gene: -; v_gene: TRBV7-9; abundance: many; j_gene: TRBJ2-7; CDR3aa: CASSHPRDTYEQYF; CDR3nt: TGTGCCAGCAGCCATCCACGGGACACTTACGAGCAGTACTTC
d_gene: -; v_gene: TRBV5-6; abundance: few; j_gene: TRBJ2-7; CDR3aa: CASSAGLTLYEQYF; CDR3nt: TGTGCCAGCAGCGCAGGCCTCACGCTCTACGAGCAGTACTTC
d_gene: -; v_gene: TRBV9; abundance: few; j_gene: TRBJ2-2; CDR3aa: CASSVGASNTGELFF; CDR3nt: TGTGCCAGCAGCGTAGGCGCTAGCAACACCGGGGAGCTGTTTTTT
d_gene: TRBD1; v_gene: TRBV29-1; abundance: few; j_gene: TRBJ1-6; CDR3aa: CSAATGADSPLHF; CDR3nt: TGCAGCGCCGCGACAGGGGCGGATTCACCCCTCCACTTT
d_gene: -; v_gene: TRBV7-2; abundance: few; j_gene: TRBJ2-1; CDR3aa: CASSLRIREQFF; CDR3nt: TGTGCCAGCAGCCTCCGTATCCGGGAGCAGTTCTTC
d_gene: -; v_gene: TRBV10-3; abundance: -; j_gene: TRBJ1-4; CDR3aa: CATGGHDNEKLFF; CDR3nt: TGTGCCACCGGTGGACATGATAATGAAAAACTGTTTTTT
d_gene: TRBD2; v_gene: TRBV9; abundance: few; j_gene: TRBJ2-3; CDR3aa: CASGLAGDTQYF; CDR3nt: TGTGCCAGTGGACTAGCTGGGGATACGCAGTATTTT
d_gene: TRBD2; v_gene: TRBV7-8; abundance: few; j_gene: TRBJ2-2; CDR3aa: CASSSGLAGELFF; CDR3nt: TGTGCCAGCAGCTCCGGACTAGCCGGGGAGCTGTTTTTT
d_gene: TRBD2; v_gene: TRBV4-2; abundance: -; j_gene: TRBJ2-1; CDR3aa: CASSHRLAADEQFF; CDR3nt: TGTGCCAGCAGCCACCGACTAGCCGCTGATGAGCAGTTCTTC
d_gene: -; v_gene: TRBV5-6; abundance: -; j_gene: TRBJ2-3; CDR3aa: CASSWPQVSDTQYF; CDR3nt: TGTGCCAGCAGCTGGCCCCAAGTCTCAGATACGCAGTATTTT
d_gene: TRBD1; v_gene: TRBV4-2; abundance: few; j_gene: TRBJ1-5; CDR3aa: CASSPGQGLGPQHF; CDR3nt: TGTGCCAGCAGCCCCGGACAGGGCCTTGGGCCCCAGCATTTT
d_gene: -; v_gene: TRBV7-2; abundance: few; j_gene: TRBJ2-5; CDR3aa: CASSLTSLETQYF; CDR3nt: TGTGCCAGCAGCCTGACTAGTCTCGAGACCCAGTACTTC
d_gene: TRBD2; v_gene: TRBV29-1; abundance: -; j_gene: TRBJ2-5; CDR3aa: CSVESGTETQYF; CDR3nt: TGCAGCGTTGAGAGCGGGACGGAGACCCAGTACTTC